This T cell receptor beta chain appears in the sequencing data of a study of T cell repertoires in cytomegalovirus infection. Study context: Matching HLA type, along with CMV infection, was indicated by public TCR beta signatures.

This clonotype was observed a handful of times. The antigen remains undetermined. MiXCR was run by TCRdb on the reads, yielding one entry per CDR3 protein. This table has about 900,000 distinct CDR3 sequences, more than 25% appearing once. The germline V gene encodes CDR1 SGHTA and CDR2 FQGTGA. V shed 1 base and J 5 bases; nucleotides not matched to a gene: 8. This CDR3 contains 17 residues. The rearrangement links TRBV7-3 to TRBJ2-5, with 12 bases matching TRBD1. The specimen was cultured CD8+ T cells from PBMCs, collected from culture after CMV antigen stimulation. The receptor's source is a human donor in good health (CMV status not recorded). Some clones in this sample may be carry-over from other donors' samples. CDR3 sequence reads: CASSLSLGQGADETQYF. The CDR3, as DNA: TGTGCCAGCAGCTTAAGTCTGGGACAGGGGGCTGACGAGACCCAGTACTTC.